This TCR beta chain appears in the sequencing data of a study of CD8+ T cells in alopecia areata. As for the study in general: Those patients who were treated received oral tofacitinib, which was given at 5 to 10 mg twice daily for moderate-to-severe alopecia areata. Dosing with tofacitinib proceeded for 6 to 18 months, followed by 6 months off drug.

Broader study findings: For patients receiving tofacitinib, scalp clonality and expanded CD8+ clones among the top 100 significantly decreased.

Noted treatment: oral pan-JAK inhibitor, 5-10 mg twice daily. The table lists this clone with a few counts. The antigen remains unidentified. RNA extraction and reverse transcription yielded cDNA as sequencing template. TCRdb's table, derived via immunoSEQ multiplex PCR, lists solely in-frame clones and lacks some. The repertoire holds 120,000 or so clones, with approximately 57% as singletons. The CDR3 sequence is 15 residues long. Germline assignment: CDR1 SGHRS and CDR2 YFSETQ. The ends lost 4 bases at V and 2 bases at J; junction bases unmatched: 7. This chain connects TRBV5-1 to TRBJ2-5, with 8 bases lining up with TRBD1. Sequenced material: CD4+ T cells sorted from blood, taken at week 4, from a patient treated with tofacitinib. This clonotype was sampled from a human donor with alopecia areata. CDR3 sequence: CASSPDRVGQETQYF. The CDR3 nucleotides are TGCGCCAGCAGCCCGGACAGGGTGGGACAAGAGACCCAGTACTTC.